One sample yielded the 27 T cell receptor beta chains listed below, sequenced in a study of technical replicates of blood from a few donors. The table came from immunoSEQ multiplex PCR; TCRdb's copy has only in-frame clones and leaves some out. The table records roughly 14,000 clones, 80% to 85% of them present only once. Material: PBMCs. These receptors all stem from a human donor in good health.

The chain couples TRBV7-9 to TRBJ1-1; no clear D. V was shortened by 4 bases and J by 1 base, with 22 bases between the two germline ends. Per the germline V gene, CDR1 is SEHNR and CDR2 is FQNEAQ (reference sequence). CDR3 length: 18 amino acids. The CDR3 DNA sequence: TGTGCCAGCAGCTCCCCGCCGCCCTTGAGGGCCCGGAACACTGAAGCTTTCTTT. This encodes CASSSPPPLRARNTEAFF.

This rearrangement joins TRBV7-9 to TRBJ2-2; D perhaps matches TRBD2 (5 bases). Trimming left V 5 bases short and J 8 bases short, with 15 bases between. Per germline, CDR1 SEHNR and CDR2 FQNEAQ (reference sequence). The CDR3 is 14 residues long. The CDR3 loop reads CASSDTRIPGELFF. In nucleotides, the CDR3 is TGTGCCAGCAGCGACACTAGAATTCCGGGGGAGCTGTTTTTT.

The genes are TRBV5-1 and TRBJ1-1; TRBD1 matches at 7 bases. The CDR3 has 17 residues. Germline trimming cut 3 bases from V and 4 bases from J; bases unmatched to any gene: 15. Germline loops: CDR1 SGHRS, CDR2 YFSETQ. The CDR3 spells CASSWRGPGRTTTEAFF. In DNA, the CDR3 is TGCGCCAGCAGCTGGAGGGGGCCCGGACGGACCACCACTGAAGCTTTCTTT.

The V call is TRBV6-5, the J call TRBJ1-1; 8 nucleotides line up with TRBD1. The J segment lost 1 base and the V segment lost 2 bases, leaving 3 bases of the junction unmatched. The CDR3 has 15 amino acids. Per the germline V gene, CDR1 is MNHEY and CDR2 is SVGAGI. CDR3 sequence reads: CASSYGDRGNTEAFF. In nucleotides, the CDR3 is TGTGCCAGCAGTTACGGAGACAGGGGGAACACTGAAGCTTTCTTT.

The chain has TRBV7-9 and TRBJ2-2; weak D call: TRBD2 (5 bases). V was pared by 5 bases and J by 3 bases, with 13 bases between. Germline V gene data show CDR1 as SEHNR and CDR2 as FQNEAQ (reference sequence). The CDR3 spans 15 residues. The CDR3 loop reads CASSASNGDTGELFF. The CDR3 DNA sequence: TGTGCCAGCAGCGCCTCAAACGGGGACACCGGGGAGCTGTTTTTT.

The chain employs TRBV19 and TRBJ2-5; D is possibly TRBD2 (6 bases). V shed 4 bases and J shed 4 bases, with 10 bases lying between them. The CDR3 totals 13 residues. The germline CDR1 and CDR2 sequences are LNHDA and SQIVND (reference sequence). The CDR3 bases are TGTGCCAGTAGTAGGGGAGGTAGAGAGACCCAGTACTTC. Protein sequence: CASSRGGRETQYF. Looking up the rest from reference TRBV19 and TRBJ2-5 gives the full variable domain: DGGITQSPKYLFRKEGQNVTLSCEQNLNHDAMYWYRQDPGQGLRLIYYSQIVNDFQKGDIAEGYSVSREKKESFPLTVTSAQKNPTAFYLCASSRGGRETQYFGPGTRLLVL.

The chain is built from TRBV6-5 and TRBJ2-1; 9 bases fit TRBD1. In germline, CDR1 is MNHEY, CDR2 SVGAGI. J gave up 15 bases and V 6 bases, and 12 bases lay outside the gene matches. CDR3 length: 13 residues. The CDR3 DNA reads TGTGCCAGCAGCTCAAACGGACAGGGGAAATGGTTCTTC. This sequence encodes CASSSNGQGKWFF.

This rearrangement joins TRBV5-4 to TRBJ1-2, with D possibly matching TRBD1 (5 bases). V was clipped by 0 bases and J by 5 bases, with 11 bases between them. Germline V gene data show CDR1 as SGHNT and CDR2 as YYREEE (reference sequence). This CDR3 has 14 residues. CDR3 protein: CASSLAVTDYGYTF. The CDR3 DNA is TGTGCCAGCAGCTTGGCCGTGACAGATTATGGCTACACCTTC.

The chain uses TRBV29-1 and TRBJ2-2, with TRBD2 identical over 10 bases. The CDR3 length is 15 residues. V lost 5 bases to trimming and J lost 4 bases; unmatched junction nucleotides: 7. Germline lookup yields CDR1 SQVTM and CDR2 ANQGSEA. This CDR3 is CSVSLAGPVTGELFF. In DNA form, the CDR3 reads TGCAGCGTTTCACTAGCGGGACCTGTCACCGGGGAGCTGTTTTTT.

The V gene is TRBV9, the J gene TRBJ2-2; D perhaps matches TRBD2 (5 bases). Germline V gene data show CDR1 as SGDLS and CDR2 as YYNGEE. The CDR3 runs 20 residues. Trimming left V 0 bases short and J 5 bases short, with 26 bases between. CDR3 nucleotide sequence: TGTGCCAGCAGCGTAGGTGCAAGGCGTAGCGCCCAGGTATGGACCGGGGAGCTGTTTTTT. It yields the protein CASSVGARRSAQVWTGELFF.

The rearrangement uses TRBV6-6 and TRBJ1-1; 9 positions match TRBD1. Germline-derived CDR1 and CDR2 are MNHNY and SVGAGI (reference sequence). The CDR3 length is 14 residues. Losses at the gene ends were 9 bases for V and 6 bases for J; bases not matched to a gene: 11. The CDR3 DNA reads TGTGCCAGTCTTAACACAGGGGGCTTCGCTGAAGCTTTCTTT. Amino acids: CASLNTGGFAEAFF.

The CDR3 loop reads CASSLAGYETQYF. For the CDR3, the DNA is TGCGCCAGCAGCCTAGCGGGATACGAGACCCAGTACTTC. The J gene is TRBJ2-5, the V gene TRBV5-1, with 9 bases fitting TRBD2. The CDR3 is 13 residues long. Germline lookup yields CDR1 SGHRS and CDR2 YFSETQ. V trimming: 4 bases; J trimming: 5 bases; junction bases outside the gene matches: 3. The full variable domain, in which reference TRBV5-1 and TRBJ2-5 provide the parts outside the CDR3, is KAGVTQTPRYLIKTRGQQVTLSCSPISGHRSVSWYQQTPGQGLQFLFEYFSETQRNKGNFPGRFSGRQFSNSRSEMNVSTLELGDSALYLCASSLAGYETQYFGPGTRLLVL.

In this sample, this clone is medium-sized. V is TRBV7-9 and J is TRBJ1-1, with 7 positions matching TRBD1. Losses at the gene ends were 3 bases for V and 6 bases for J; bases not matched to a gene: 1. This CDR3 spans 12 amino acids. Germline CDR1 and CDR2: SEHNR and FQNEAQ (reference sequence). The CDR3 region is CASSLGTAEAFF. In DNA, the CDR3 is TGTGCCAGCAGCTTGGGGACAGCTGAAGCTTTCTTT.

The chain links TRBV19 to TRBJ1-1, with 11 bases lining up with TRBD1. This CDR3 region has 14 residues. From germline, CDR1 is LNHDA and CDR2 SQIVND (reference sequence). The J segment lost 4 bases and the V segment lost 5 bases, leaving 3 bases of the junction unmatched. The CDR3 is CASSWDRGGTEAFF. As DNA, the CDR3 is TGTGCCAGTAGTTGGGACAGGGGGGGCACTGAAGCTTTCTTT.

The rearrangement links TRBV6-1 to TRBJ2-2; D remains ambiguous. The CDR3 is made up of 13 amino acids. Trimming cost V 6 bases and J 2 bases, with 7 bases left between them. Per germline, CDR1 MNHNS and CDR2 SASEGT. The CDR3 bases are TGTGCCAGCAGGGCGGTCAACACCGGGGAGCTGTTTTTT. Translation gives CASRAVNTGELFF.

This clone was detected once. This chain connects TRBV27 to TRBJ1-5, with D possibly TRBD1 on 5 matching bases. The germline gives CDR1 MNHEY, CDR2 SMNVEV (reference sequence). V was cut by 0 bases and J by 7 bases, with 10 bases left in between. This CDR3 comprises 14 residues. CDR3 amino acids: CASSLSGVGQPQHF. CDR3 sequence (DNA): TGTGCCAGCAGTTTATCAGGGGTGGGACAGCCCCAGCATTTT.

CDR3 DNA sequence: TGCGCCAGCAGCTTGGGACAGGGGCTCCCAGATACGCAGTATTTT. Residues: CASSLGQGLPDTQYF. J is TRBJ2-3 and V is TRBV5-1; 8 nucleotides agree with TRBD1. This CDR3 has 15 residues. V gave up 0 bases and J gave up 4 bases; unmatched junction bases: 4. The germline CDR1 and CDR2 sequences are SGHRS and YFSETQ.

The chain carries TRBV18 and TRBJ1-1; the D gene is possibly TRBD1 (6 bases). The CDR3 runs 14 residues. Trimming left V 4 bases short and J 5 bases short, with 14 bases between. Germline V CDR1 and CDR2: KGHSH, LQKENI. CDR3 bases: TGTGCCAGCTCACGACAGGATACAGGGACTGAAGCTTTCTTT. Translating it yields CASSRQDTGTEAFF.

The chain is built from TRBV5-1 and TRBJ2-3; 7 bases agree with TRBD1. Germline CDR1 is SGHRS and CDR2 is YFSETQ. The CDR3 runs to 14 residues. After removal of 0 bases from V and 5 bases from J, the junction contained 3 bases not matched to a gene. As DNA, the CDR3 is TGCGCCAGCAGCTTGGGACAGGGCGTAGATACGCAGTATTTT. Its protein product is CASSLGQGVDTQYF.

J is TRBJ2-3 and V is TRBV7-2; possibly TRBD2 for D (5 bases). Germline values: CDR1 SGHTA, CDR2 FQGNSA. This CDR3 contains 13 residues. Trimming removed 0 bases from V and 7 bases from J, with 8 bases in between. The CDR3 DNA reads as TGTGCCAGCAGCTTAGCGCGAGGGAATACGCAGTATTTT. As protein: CASSLARGNTQYF.

This chain uses TRBV28 with TRBJ1-2, with a weak D call TRBD1 (5 bases). V gave up 4 bases and J gave up 0 bases, with 9 bases separating them. This CDR3 is 14 amino acids long. Per the germline V gene, CDR1 is MDHEN and CDR2 is SYDVKM. CDR3 in DNA: TGTGCCAGCAGTTCGGACACCTCTAACTATGGCTACACCTTC. Translated, it gives CASSSDTSNYGYTF.

The chain links TRBV7-9 to TRBJ1-3, with D perhaps matching TRBD1 (6 bases). The ends were cut back, 4 bases at V and 4 bases at J, with 11 bases in the middle. The length of the CDR3 is 14 residues. Germline loops: CDR1 SEHNR, CDR2 FQNEAQ (reference sequence). DNA for the CDR3: TGTGCCAGCAGCTCCACAGGGCCAGGAAACACCATATATTTT. Translating gives CASSSTGPGNTIYF.

The sample holds a few counts of this clone. The chain carries TRBV5-5 and TRBJ1-1; 8 bases agree with TRBD1. CDR1 is SGHKS and CDR2 is YYEKEE in the germline V gene (reference sequence). V lost 4 bases and J lost 1; bases outside the gene matches: 21. The CDR3 is 20 amino acids. This chain's CDR3 is CASSRKWGQATLLPNTEAFF. The CDR3 bases are TGTGCCAGCAGCCGAAAATGGGGACAGGCGACACTACTTCCGAACACTGAAGCTTTCTTT.

The rearrangement joins TRBV7-9 to TRBJ2-5; no reliable D call. The germline gives CDR1 SEHNR, CDR2 FQNEAQ (reference sequence). V was pared by 1 base and J by 1 base, with 4 bases between. The length of the CDR3 is 13 residues. CDR3 sequence (DNA): TGTGCCAGCAGCTTAGACACCCAAGAGACCCAGTACTTC. This translates into CASSLDTQETQYF.

The chain joins TRBV7-6 to TRBJ2-5; D unresolved. The germline V gene has CDR1 SGHVS and CDR2 FNYEAQ. The CDR3 totals 13 residues. Trimming took 5 bases from V and 1 from J, leaving 8 bases between them. CDR3 protein: CASSGAIQETQYF. As DNA, the CDR3 is TGTGCCAGCAGCGGAGCTATCCAAGAGACCCAGTACTTC.

V gene TRBV11-2 combines with J gene TRBJ1-1; 8 nucleotides match TRBD1. There are 15 residues in the CDR3. Germline V lookup: CDR1 SGHAT, CDR2 FQNNGV. The V and J ends lost 6 bases and 1 base, in that order; junction bases with no gene match: 7. The CDR3 is CASSHNGQGNTEAFF. In DNA, the CDR3 is TGTGCCAGCAGTCATAACGGACAGGGGAACACTGAAGCTTTCTTT.

The gene calls are TRBV6-5 and TRBJ1-5, with D perhaps matching TRBD1 (6 bases). The CDR3 covers 14 residues. V was shortened by 0 bases and J by 5 bases, with 8 bases between the two germline ends. Germline V gene data show CDR1 as MNHEY and CDR2 as SVGAGI. CDR3 sequence (DNA): TGTGCCAGCAGTTACTCGACAGGAGATCAGCCCCAGCATTTT. Its translation is CASSYSTGDQPQHF.